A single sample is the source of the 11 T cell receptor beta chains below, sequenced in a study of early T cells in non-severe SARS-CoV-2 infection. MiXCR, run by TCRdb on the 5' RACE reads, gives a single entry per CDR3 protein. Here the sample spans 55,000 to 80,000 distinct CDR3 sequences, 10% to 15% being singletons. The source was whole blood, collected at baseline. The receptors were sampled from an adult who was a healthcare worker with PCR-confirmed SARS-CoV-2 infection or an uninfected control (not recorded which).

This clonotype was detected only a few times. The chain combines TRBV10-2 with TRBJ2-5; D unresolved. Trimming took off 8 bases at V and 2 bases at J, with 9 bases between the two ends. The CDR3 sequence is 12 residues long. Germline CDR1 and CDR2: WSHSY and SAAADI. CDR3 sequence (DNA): TGCGCCAGCCAAGCCCTTCAAGAGACCCAGTACTTC. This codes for CASQALQETQYF.

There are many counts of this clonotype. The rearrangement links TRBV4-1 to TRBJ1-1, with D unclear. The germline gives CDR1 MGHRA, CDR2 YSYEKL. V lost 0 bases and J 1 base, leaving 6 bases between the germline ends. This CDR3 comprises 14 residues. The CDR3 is CASSQDRENTEAFF. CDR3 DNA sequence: TGCGCCAGCAGCCAAGATCGGGAGAACACTGAAGCTTTCTTT.

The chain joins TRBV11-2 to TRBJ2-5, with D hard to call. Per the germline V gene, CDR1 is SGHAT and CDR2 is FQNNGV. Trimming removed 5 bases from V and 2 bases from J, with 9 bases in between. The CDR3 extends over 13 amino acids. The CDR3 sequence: CASSLSFQETQYF. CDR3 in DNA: TGTGCCAGCAGCCTGTCTTTTCAAGAGACCCAGTACTTC.

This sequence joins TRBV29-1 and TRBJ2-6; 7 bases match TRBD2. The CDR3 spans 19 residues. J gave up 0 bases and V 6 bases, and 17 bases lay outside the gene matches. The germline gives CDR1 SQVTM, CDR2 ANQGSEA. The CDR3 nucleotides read TGCAGCGTAACTCGGGAGGCTGGGGCAGACAGCTCTGGGGCCAACGTCCTGACTTTC. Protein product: CSVTREAGADSSGANVLTF.

In DNA, the CDR3 is TGTGCCATCCTTAATAGCAGCACAGATACGCAGTATTTT. Its translation is CAILNSSTDTQYF. The gene calls are TRBV10-3 and TRBJ2-3, with D unclear. The CDR3 sequence is 13 residues long. V lost 8 bases, J lost 0 bases, and 9 bases lay in between. Germline V gives CDR1 ENHRY, CDR2 SYGVKD.

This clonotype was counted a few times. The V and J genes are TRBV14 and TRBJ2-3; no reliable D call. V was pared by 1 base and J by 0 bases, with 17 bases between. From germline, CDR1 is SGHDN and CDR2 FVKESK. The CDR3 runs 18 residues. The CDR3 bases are TGTGCCAGCAGCCAAGGAAGCCTATCGAACCCTAGCACAGATACGCAGTATTTT. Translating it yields CASSQGSLSNPSTDTQYF. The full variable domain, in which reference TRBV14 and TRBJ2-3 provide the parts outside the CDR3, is EAGVTQFPSHSVIEKGQTVTLRCDPISGHDNLYWYRRVMGKEIKFLLHFVKESKQDESGMPNNRFLAERTGGTYSTLKVQPAELEDSGVYFCASSQGSLSNPSTDTQYFGPGTRLTVL.

CDR3 nucleotides: TGTGCCATCAGTGAATCTAGCGGGGGCCCAGATACGCAGTATTTT. Protein product: CAISESSGGPDTQYF. The chain combines TRBV10-3 with TRBJ2-3; the match to TRBD2 covers 10 bases. The trim removed 3 bases at V and 4 bases at J, leaving 4 bases unmatched. The CDR3 sequence is 15 residues long. Germline loops: CDR1 ENHRY, CDR2 SYGVKD.

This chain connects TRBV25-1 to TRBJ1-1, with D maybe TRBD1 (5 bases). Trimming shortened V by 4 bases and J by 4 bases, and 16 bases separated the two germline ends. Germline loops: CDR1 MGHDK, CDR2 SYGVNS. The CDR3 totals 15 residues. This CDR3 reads CASSGLSTGSTEAFF. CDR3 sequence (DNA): TGTGCCAGCAGTGGGCTTAGTACAGGAAGCACTGAAGCTTTCTTT.

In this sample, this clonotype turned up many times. CDR3 sequence reads: CASRPDWTNTEAFF. The CDR3 region has the DNA TGTGCCAGCAGACCGGACTGGACGAACACTGAAGCTTTCTTT. The chain recombines TRBV28 with TRBJ1-1; D remains unclear. CDR1 and CDR2 (germline): MDHEN, SYDVKM. This CDR3 has 14 residues. The V and J ends lost 6 bases and 1 base respectively, with 12 bases between them.

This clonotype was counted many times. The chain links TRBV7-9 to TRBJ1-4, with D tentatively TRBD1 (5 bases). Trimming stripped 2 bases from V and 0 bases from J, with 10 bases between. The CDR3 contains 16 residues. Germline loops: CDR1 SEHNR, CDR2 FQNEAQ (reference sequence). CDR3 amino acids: CASSLSRGATNEKLFF. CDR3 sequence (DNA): TGTGCCAGCAGCTTATCCAGAGGGGCAACTAATGAAAAACTGTTTTTT. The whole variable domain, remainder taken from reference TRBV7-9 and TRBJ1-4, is DTGVSQNPRHKITKRGQNVTFRCDPISEHNRLYWYRQTLGQGPEFLTYFQNEAQLEKSRLLSDRFSAERPKGSFSTLEIQRTEQGDSAMYLCASSLSRGATNEKLFFGSGTQLSVL.

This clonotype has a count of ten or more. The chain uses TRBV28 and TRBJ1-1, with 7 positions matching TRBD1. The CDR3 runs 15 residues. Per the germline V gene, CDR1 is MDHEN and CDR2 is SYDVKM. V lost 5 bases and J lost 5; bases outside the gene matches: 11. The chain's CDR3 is CASSPSQGWVTEAFF. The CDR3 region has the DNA TGTGCCAGCAGTCCATCACAGGGGTGGGTAACTGAAGCTTTCTTT.